Given below is one TCR beta chain in context. What it binds is unknown. The CDR3 sequence is 14 residues long. V was trimmed by 1 base and J by 7 bases, leaving 12 bases between them. Germline CDR1 reads SGHVS; CDR2 reads FQNEAQ. This record comes from a study of response to subunit inactivated influenza vaccine. Study conclusions and caveats: It was the authors' suggestion that each seasonal influenza vaccination recruits few new T cells.

TCRdb re-called the RT-PCR reads through MiXCR, storing one row per CDR3 protein. The sample includes hundreds of thousands of distinct CDR3 sequences, around a sixth seen only once; the top ten take approximately 10%. This material consisted of PBMCs from blood, taken about 5 days after vaccination. This TCR came from a man in his forties or fifties who received an inactivated influenza vaccine. The rearrangement links TRBV7-8 to TRBJ2-3; D remains ambiguous. The CDR3 nucleotides read TGTGCCAGCAGCTTAGGGACCCCCCCAAATACGCAGTATTTT. As protein: CASSLGTPPNTQYF.